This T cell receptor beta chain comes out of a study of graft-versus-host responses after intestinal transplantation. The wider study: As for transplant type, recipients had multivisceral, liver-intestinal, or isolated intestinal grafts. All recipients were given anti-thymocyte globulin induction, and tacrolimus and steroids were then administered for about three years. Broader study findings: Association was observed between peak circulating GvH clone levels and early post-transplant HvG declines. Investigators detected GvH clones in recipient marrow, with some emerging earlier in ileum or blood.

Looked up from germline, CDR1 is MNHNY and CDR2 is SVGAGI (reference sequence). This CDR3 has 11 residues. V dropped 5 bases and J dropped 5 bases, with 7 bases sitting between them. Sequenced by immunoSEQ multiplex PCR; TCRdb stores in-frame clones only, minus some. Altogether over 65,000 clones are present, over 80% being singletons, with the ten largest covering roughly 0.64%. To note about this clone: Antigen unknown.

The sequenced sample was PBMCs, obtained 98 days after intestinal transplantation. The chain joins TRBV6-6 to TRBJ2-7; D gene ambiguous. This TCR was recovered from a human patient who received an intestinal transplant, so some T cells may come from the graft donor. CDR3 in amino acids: CASSAEDEQYF. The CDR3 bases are TGTGCCAGCAGTGCAGAGGACGAGCAGTACTTC.